This T cell receptor beta chain was documented in a study of post-analysis software for immune sequencing data. Across the study: As for disease course, relapsing-remitting, secondary progressive and progressive-relapsing multiple sclerosis were all included.

The study's findings and limits: The five TRBV segments detected at higher frequency in patients than in controls included TRBV5-6, TRBV5-1 and TRBV20-1. Co-batched samples clustered tightly together by F measure. A significant reduction in normalized Chao1 diversity was observed in multiple sclerosis patients versus controls.

Each TCR beta cDNA library carried unique molecular identifiers. TCRdb re-derived calls from the PCR reads in MiXCR, one entry per CDR3 protein. The sample contains roughly 700,000 distinct CDR3 sequences, roughly 27% of which appear only once. Points on this clonotype: The antigen is undetermined.

Germline values: CDR1 SGHRS, CDR2 YFSETQ. V dropped 6 bases and J dropped 4 bases, with 22 bases sitting between them. The CDR3 has 16 residues. Sequences were obtained from blood. This sequence joins TRBV5-1 and TRBJ2-5; D is possibly TRBD1 or TRBD2 (6 bases each). The receptor's source is a girl aged 5-17 years with multiple sclerosis. CDR3 in amino acids: CASMVGLGGLGETQYF. Written as DNA, the CDR3 is TGCGCCAGCATGGTGGGGCTTGGGGGGCTCGGAGAGACCCAGTACTTC.